The rows below give T cell receptor beta chains drawn from one sample of a study of blood T cell repertoires in COVID-19. Measured with immunoSEQ multiplex PCR; TCRdb has only the in-frame clones, and not every one. The data hold 200,000 to 250,000 clones, with around 87% observed a single time. The sequenced sample was peripheral blood. The receptors shown here come from a woman aged 45-65 years with COVID-19, enrolled during active disease. Each CDR3 is given without its conserved first and last residue.

TRBV11-3,ASSFGQIFTGYEQY
TRBV5-1,ASSSRVNTEAF
TRBV6-5,ASSRDIRLQAF
TRBV19,ATSPGDRVLWNTGELF
TRBV7-8,ASSLTGVNEKLF
TRBV15,ATSRVRGQGSTTNEKLF
TRBV28,ASSSGLAGAFAQETQY
TRBV28,ASSGGWQISNQPQH
TRBV7-6,ASSLASVGATDTQY
TRBV6-6,ASSSTRSDEQF
TRBV27,ASSLRVWLQGADGANVLT
TRBV5-1,ASSLVVERTQY
TRBV5-1,ASSLTGLSGNTIY
TRBV11-2,ASSRNRVRTDTQY
TRBV15,ATSRDYGQGGRQPQH
TRBV11-2,ASSSATIRRLSGYT
TRBV24-1,ATSDYSGQGSGGYT